The text below deals with one T cell receptor (beta chain). Its specificity is unknown. Other DNA variants within this sample encode the same CDR3. Genomic DNA per cell subset filled all wells of several immunoSEQ plates. Sequencing was performed with immunoSEQ multiplex PCR; in TCRdb, only in-frame clones are kept and a portion is missing. Here the sample spans 2,500,000 or so clones, 93% being singletons. This sample stems from a study of shared clonotypes between healthy human individuals. Overall study findings and caveats: The study found roughly 5.3% of naive CD4 clonotypes shared across a few donors.

CDR3 length: 14 amino acids. With 5 bases clipped from V and 2 bases from J, the junction kept 3 bases outside the gene matches. In germline, CDR1 is SEHNR, CDR2 FQNEAQ (reference sequence). The sequencing input was naive CD4+ T cells from PBMCs. Described subset: CD45RA+ positively selected. This clonotype was obtained from a man younger than 30 in good health. Some clones in this sample may be carry-over from other donors' samples. V and J are TRBV7-9 and TRBJ2-7, with 10 bases that match TRBD1. In DNA, the CDR3 is TGTGCCAGCAGCCGGGGGACAGGGGCCTACGAGCAGTACTTC. It encodes CASSRGTGAYEQYF.